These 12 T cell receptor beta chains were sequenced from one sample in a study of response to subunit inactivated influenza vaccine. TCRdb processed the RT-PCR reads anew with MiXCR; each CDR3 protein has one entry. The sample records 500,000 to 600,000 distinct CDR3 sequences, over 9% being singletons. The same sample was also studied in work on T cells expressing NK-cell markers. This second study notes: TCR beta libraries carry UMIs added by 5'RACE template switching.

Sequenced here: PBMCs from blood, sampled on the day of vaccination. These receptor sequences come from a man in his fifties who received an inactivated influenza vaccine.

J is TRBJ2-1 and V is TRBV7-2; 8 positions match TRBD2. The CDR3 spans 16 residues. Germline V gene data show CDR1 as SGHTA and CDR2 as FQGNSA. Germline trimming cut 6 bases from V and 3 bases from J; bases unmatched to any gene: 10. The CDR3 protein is CASRETGGGSYNEQFF. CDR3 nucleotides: TGTGCCAGCAGAGAAACCGGCGGGGGGAGCTACAATGAGCAGTTCTTC.

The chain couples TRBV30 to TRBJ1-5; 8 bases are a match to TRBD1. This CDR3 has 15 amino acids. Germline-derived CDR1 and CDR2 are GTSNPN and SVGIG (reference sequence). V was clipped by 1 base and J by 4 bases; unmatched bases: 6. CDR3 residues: CAWSGPGTGNQPQHF. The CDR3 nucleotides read TGTGCCTGGAGTGGCCCCGGGACAGGAAATCAGCCCCAGCATTTT.

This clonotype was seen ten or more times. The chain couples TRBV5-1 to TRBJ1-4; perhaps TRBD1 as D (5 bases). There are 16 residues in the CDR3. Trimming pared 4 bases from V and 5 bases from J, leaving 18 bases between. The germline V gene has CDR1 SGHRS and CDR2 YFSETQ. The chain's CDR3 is CASSPGGATRNEKLFF. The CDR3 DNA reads TGCGCCAGCAGCCCTGGAGGGGCCACAAGGAATGAAAAACTGTTTTTT.

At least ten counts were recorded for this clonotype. CDR3 in amino acids: CASSFAAGVDNEQFF. The CDR3 coding sequence is TGTGCCAGCAGCTTTGCAGCGGGAGTTGACAATGAGCAGTTCTTC. The chain combines TRBV7-2 with TRBJ2-1; 8 nucleotides line up with TRBD2. J gave up 5 bases and V 3 bases, and 6 bases lay outside the gene matches. CDR1 and CDR2 from the germline V gene are SGHTA and FQGNSA. This CDR3 has 15 residues.

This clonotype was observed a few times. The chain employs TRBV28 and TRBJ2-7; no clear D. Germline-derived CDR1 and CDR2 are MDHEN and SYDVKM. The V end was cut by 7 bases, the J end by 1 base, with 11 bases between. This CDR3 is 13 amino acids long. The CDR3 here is CASTFASSYEQYF. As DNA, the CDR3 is TGTGCCAGCACCTTCGCCAGTTCCTACGAGCAGTACTTC.

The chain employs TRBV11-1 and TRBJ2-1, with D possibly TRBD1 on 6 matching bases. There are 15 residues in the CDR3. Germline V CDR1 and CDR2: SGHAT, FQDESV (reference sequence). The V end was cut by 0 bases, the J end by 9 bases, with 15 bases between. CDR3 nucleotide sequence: TGTGCCAGCAGCTTAGCCAGGGGTACCCGGGGTGAGCAGTTCTTC. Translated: CASSLARGTRGEQFF.

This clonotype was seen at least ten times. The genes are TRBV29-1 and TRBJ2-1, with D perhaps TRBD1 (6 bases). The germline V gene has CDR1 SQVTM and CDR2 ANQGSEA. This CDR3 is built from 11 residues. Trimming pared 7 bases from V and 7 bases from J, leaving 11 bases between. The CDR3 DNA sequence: TGCAGCGGGGGGCTAGCTAATGAGCAGTTCTTC. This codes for CSGGLANEQFF.

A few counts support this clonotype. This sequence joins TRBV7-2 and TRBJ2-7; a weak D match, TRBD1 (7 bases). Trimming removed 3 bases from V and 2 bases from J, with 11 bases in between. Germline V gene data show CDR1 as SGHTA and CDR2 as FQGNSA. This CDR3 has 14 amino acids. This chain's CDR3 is CASSFARGAYEQYF. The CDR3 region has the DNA TGTGCCAGCAGCTTCGCCAGGGGGGCCTACGAGCAGTACTTC.

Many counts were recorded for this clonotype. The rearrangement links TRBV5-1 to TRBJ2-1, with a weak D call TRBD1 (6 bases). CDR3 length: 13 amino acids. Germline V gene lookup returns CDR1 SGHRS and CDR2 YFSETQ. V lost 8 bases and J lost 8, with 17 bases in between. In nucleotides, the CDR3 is TGCGCCAGTTCGGGACAAAGTGGCGATGAGCAGTTCTTC. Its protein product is CASSGQSGDEQFF. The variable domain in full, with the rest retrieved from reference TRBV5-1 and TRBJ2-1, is KAGVTQTPRYLIKTRGQQVTLSCSPISGHRSVSWYQQTPGQGLQFLFEYFSETQRNKGNFPGRFSGRQFSNSRSEMNVSTLELGDSALYLCASSGQSGDEQFFGPGTRLTVL.

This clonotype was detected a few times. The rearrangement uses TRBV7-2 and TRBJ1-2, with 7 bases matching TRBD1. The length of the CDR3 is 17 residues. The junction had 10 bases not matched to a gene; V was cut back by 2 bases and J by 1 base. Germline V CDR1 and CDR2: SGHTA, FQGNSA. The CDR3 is CASSLWGQSTLNYGYTF. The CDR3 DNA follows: TGTGCCAGCAGCTTATGGGGACAGTCGACCCTTAACTATGGCTACACCTTC.

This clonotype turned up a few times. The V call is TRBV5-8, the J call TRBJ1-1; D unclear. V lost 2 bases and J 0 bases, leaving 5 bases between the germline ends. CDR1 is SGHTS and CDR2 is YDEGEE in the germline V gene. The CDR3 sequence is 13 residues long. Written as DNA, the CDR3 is TGTGCCAGCAGCTTCGAGCTGAACACTGAAGCTTTCTTT. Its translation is CASSFELNTEAFF.

CDR3 DNA: TGTGCCAGCACCTCAGTCGGTTACGAGCAGTACTTC. Amino acid sequence: CASTSVGYEQYF. The chain recombines TRBV6-5 with TRBJ2-7, with D unclear. Trimming shortened V by 7 bases and J by 4 bases, and 11 bases separated the two germline ends. Germline CDR1 is MNHEY and CDR2 is SVGAGI. CDR3 length: 12 amino acids.